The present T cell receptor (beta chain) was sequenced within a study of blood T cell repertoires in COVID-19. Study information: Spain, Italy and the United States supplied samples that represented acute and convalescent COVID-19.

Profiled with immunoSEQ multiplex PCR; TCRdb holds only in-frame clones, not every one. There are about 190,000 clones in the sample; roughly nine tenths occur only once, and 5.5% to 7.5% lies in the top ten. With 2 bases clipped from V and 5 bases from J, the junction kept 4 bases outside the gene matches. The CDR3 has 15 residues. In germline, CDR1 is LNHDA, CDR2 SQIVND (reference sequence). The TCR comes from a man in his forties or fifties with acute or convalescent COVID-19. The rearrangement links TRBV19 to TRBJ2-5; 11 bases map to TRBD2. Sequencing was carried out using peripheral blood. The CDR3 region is CASSILAGGVETQYF. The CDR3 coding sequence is TGTGCCAGTAGTATACTAGCGGGGGGTGTTGAGACCCAGTACTTC.